What follows is one T cell receptor (beta chain) and its context. CDR1 is SGHTA and CDR2 is FQGNSA in the germline V gene. This CDR3 has 16 residues. The ends were cut back, 1 base at V and 5 bases at J, with 17 bases in the middle. The data are from a study of blood T cell repertoires in COVID-19. For the study at large: Specimens from acute and convalescent COVID-19 originated in the United States, Italy and Spain.

The protocol was immunoSEQ multiplex PCR, while the TCRdb copy is restricted to in-frame clones and leaves out a portion. The table includes tens of thousands of clones, about 74% detected once. Sample: peripheral blood. This TCR was sampled from a man aged 55-75 years with active COVID-19. The chain links TRBV7-2 to TRBJ2-5, with D possibly being TRBD2 (6 bases). The CDR3 region is CASSLGGWGVGETQYF. DNA of the CDR3: TGTGCCAGCAGCTTAGGAGGTTGGGGGGTAGGCGAGACCCAGTACTTC.